These 8 T cell receptor beta chains were sequenced from one sample in a study of CD8 T cells in seronegative destructive rheumatoid arthritis. Only in-frame clones appear in the TCRdb table, and some are missing; sequencing was by immunoSEQ multiplex PCR. The repertoire holds roughly 13,000 clones, with roughly 80% as singletons. Sequencing was carried out using CD8+ T cells from blood. The receptors originated from a woman aged 30-49 years with seronegative destructive rheumatoid arthritis.

This chain links TRBV6-5 with TRBJ2-5, with 7 bases lining up with TRBD2. J was trimmed by 6 bases and V by 6 bases; bases with no gene match: 4. The CDR3 is made up of 12 amino acids. Germline CDR1 MNHEY, CDR2 SVGAGI. CDR3 loop: CASRTSEKTQYF. The CDR3 region has the DNA TGTGCCAGCAGAACTAGCGAGAAGACCCAGTACTTC.

The table lists this clone with a few counts. The rearrangement joins TRBV5-1 to TRBJ2-2; TRBD1 matches at 7 bases. Germline V CDR1 and CDR2: SGHRS, YFSETQ. The trim removed 0 bases at V and 5 bases at J, leaving 7 bases unmatched. The CDR3 is made up of 16 amino acids. The CDR3 sequence: CASSLGPTGATGELFF. For the CDR3, the DNA is TGCGCCAGCAGCTTGGGACCCACAGGGGCGACCGGGGAGCTGTTTTTT.

This chain connects TRBV28 to TRBJ2-5; TRBD2 matches at 9 bases. Germline loops: CDR1 MDHEN, CDR2 SYDVKM. This CDR3 has 16 amino acids. The V gene end was trimmed by 2 bases and the J gene end by 1 base; junction bases not matched to a gene: 5. In DNA form, the CDR3 reads TGTGCCAGCAGTTTAGCTAGCGGGGCTCTCCAAGAGACCCAGTACTTC. Amino acid sequence: CASSLASGALQETQYF.

This CDR3 reads CASSPGTENNEQFF. The CDR3 nucleotides read TGTGCCAGCAGCCCCGGGACAGAGAACAATGAGCAGTTCTTC. The rearrangement uses TRBV28 and TRBJ2-1; TRBD1 agrees at 7 bases. V gave up 6 bases and J gave up 5 bases; unmatched junction bases: 7. Germline CDR1 and CDR2: MDHEN and SYDVKM. There are 14 residues in the CDR3.

The chain employs TRBV18 and TRBJ1-5, with D unresolved. The germline V gene encodes CDR1 KGHSH and CDR2 LQKENI. The CDR3 is 18 residues long. The ends were cut back, 6 bases at V and 2 bases at J, with 23 bases in the middle. The CDR3 DNA sequence: TGTGCCAGCTCCCCCGGACTGGTCTTCATCGGAGGCAATCAGCCCCAGCATTTT. It yields the protein CASSPGLVFIGGNQPQHF.

V and J are TRBV28 and TRBJ2-7, with D tentatively TRBD2 (6 bases). This CDR3 has 15 amino acids. V lost 2 bases and J lost 2, with 13 bases in between. Germline V gives CDR1 MDHEN, CDR2 SYDVKM. CDR3 DNA sequence: TGTGCCAGCAGTTTAAGGGGAGGAGGGGCCTACGAGCAGTACTTC. Translating it yields CASSLRGGGAYEQYF.

The CDR3 DNA is TGTGCCAGCAGTGACAGGGGGTTACAAGAGACCCAGTACTTC. Its translation: CASSDRGLQETQYF. The chain is built from TRBV5-8 and TRBJ2-5, with TRBD1 matching 9 bases. CDR3 length: 14 residues. From germline, CDR1 is SGHTS and CDR2 YDEGEE. J lost 2 bases, V lost 5 bases, and 4 bases had no gene match.

The CDR3 DNA follows: TGTGCCAGCAGCCTGCCGGGACAGGGGGCTCGGACTGAGGAGACCCAGTACTTC. Its protein is CASSLPGQGARTEETQYF. The chain links TRBV7-3 to TRBJ2-5; 12 bases line up with TRBD1. CDR3 length equals 18 residues. Losses at the gene ends were 5 bases for V and 5 bases for J; bases not matched to a gene: 15. Per the germline V gene, CDR1 is SGHTA and CDR2 is FQGTGA.